This T cell receptor (beta chain) was sequenced in a study of T cells in Graves' hyperthyroidism and ophthalmopathy. This clonotype has a handful of counts. Trimming at V came to 1 base and at J to 4 bases, leaving 6 bases not matched to a gene. The CDR3 is made up of 17 amino acids. The germline V gene has CDR1 LGHDT and CDR2 YNNKEL (reference sequence). The study based diagnoses on clinical symptoms, serum thyroxine and TRAb, thyroid ultrasound and orbital computed tomography. It was 8.5 to 10 ml of fresh peripheral blood that supplied the PBMCs. RNA transcripts yielded amplified TCR beta CDR3 regions. The HTBI primer set served for first-round RT-PCR of the TCR CDR3. TCRdb independently ran MiXCR on the multiplex PCR reads; one entry per CDR3 protein. The sample contains about 500,000 distinct CDR3 sequences, 13% to 15% of which appear only once.

The rearrangement links TRBV3-1 to TRBJ2-6; 8 bases agree with TRBD1. The sample was blood. This TCR was sampled from a woman between 18 and 30 years old with Graves' hyperthyroidism. The CDR3 is CASSQGTGFGGANVLTF. DNA of the CDR3: TGTGCCAGCAGCCAAGGGACAGGGTTCGGGGGGGCCAACGTCCTGACTTTC. The variable domain in full, with the rest retrieved from reference TRBV3-1 and TRBJ2-6, is DTAVSQTPKYLVTQMGNDKSIKCEQNLGHDTMYWYKQDSKKFLKIMFSYNNKELIINETVPNRFSPKSPDKAHLNLHINSLELGDSAVYFCASSQGTGFGGANVLTFGAGSRLTVL.